This TCR beta chain stems from a study of beta chain features in type 1 diabetes. Study details: Cell yields, gender and age were similar in healthy donors and patients.

The investigators reverse transcribed all of the isolated RNA, so they sequenced expressed TCRB transcripts. Sequenced by immunoSEQ multiplex PCR; TCRdb stores in-frame clones only, minus some. The table has 150,000 to 200,000 clones, roughly 60% seen once. Study-wide results and limits: Shorter TCRB CDR3s, moderately but significantly so, marked every one of the four CD4+ subsets in Type 1 diabetes patients. For patients, the naive, central memory and Treg TCRB repertoires appeared more alike than for healthy donors. Since sequencing was performed on cDNA, cells with high TCR expression could be over-represented.

The collection from each donor was one heparinised blood draw averaging about 110 mL. A few counts support this clone. Its specificity is unknown. The sequenced sample was naive CD4+ T cells from blood. This sequence was found in a man younger than 45 with type 1 diabetes.

CDR3 coding DNA: TGCAGCGTTGGTATAGCCAAAAACATTCAGTACTTC. Translation gives CSVGIAKNIQYF. V is TRBV29-1 and J is TRBJ2-4; D ambiguous. Germline V gene lookup returns CDR1 SQVTM and CDR2 ANQGSEA. Trimming stripped 4 bases from V and 0 bases from J, with 4 bases between. This CDR3 is 12 amino acids long.